These 31 T cell receptor beta chains came from one sample sequenced in a study of T cells in women clearing cervical HPV infection. TCRdb's table, derived via immunoSEQ multiplex PCR, lists solely in-frame clones and lacks some. This sample's table has about 29,000 clones. The sequenced sample was blood buffy coat. These TCRs come from a woman between 18 and 75 years old with a cervical HPV16 infection that either progressed to CIN3+ or cleared (not recorded which).

Turning to this clone: The observed sequence ends 3 residues before the CDR3 terminus, with the missing tail filled in from the germline J gene. This sequence joins TRBV30 and TRBJ2-3, with a tentative D call TRBD1 (6 bases). CDR3 length: 16 amino acids. CDR1 and CDR2 (germline): GTSNPN, SVGIG (reference sequence). V lost 1 base to trimming and J lost 0 bases, with 14 bases between them. CDR3 protein: CAWSGGQSLSTDTQYF. CDR3 bases read: TGTGCCTGGAGTGGCGGACAGTCCCTAAGCACAGATACG. Combining the CDR3 with reference TRBV30 and TRBJ2-3 gives the whole variable domain SQTIHQWPATLVQPVGSPLSLECTVEGTSNPNLYWYRQAAGRGLQLLFYSVGIGQISSEVPQNLSASRPQDRQFILSSKKLLLSDSGFYLCAWSGGQSLSTDTQYFGPGTRLTVL.

Of note for this clone: Read sequence stops 3 residues before the CDR3 end, and the germline J gene provides the missing end. The V gene is TRBV7-6, the J gene TRBJ2-1, with TRBD1 matching over 7 bases. Germline lookup yields CDR1 SGHVS and CDR2 FNYEAQ. This CDR3 has 15 amino acids. Germline trimming cut 6 bases from V and 6 bases from J; bases unmatched to any gene: 11. CDR3 bases read: TGTGCCAGCAGTTCAACGACAGGGAGTATCAATGAG. This translates into CASSSTTGSINE. Given in full, the CDR3 is CASSSTTGSINEQFF.

According to its frequency, this clone is medium-sized. Read coverage stops 3 residues before the CDR3 terminus; the germline J gene supplies the remainder. This chain uses TRBV29-1 with TRBJ2-7; perhaps TRBD1 as D (6 bases). This CDR3 comprises 12 residues. V gave up 4 bases and J gave up 4 bases, with 11 bases separating them. Germline CDR1 is SQVTM and CDR2 is ANQGSEA. Partial CDR3 DNA: TGCAGCGTTGTGTCAGGGGCTTACGAG. Amino acid sequence: CSVVSGAYE. The full CDR3 protein reads CSVVSGAYEQYF.

Notes on this clone: Sequencing ends 3 residues short of the CDR3 end; the germline J gene provides the rest. The V and J genes are TRBV6-1 and TRBJ1-5; 8 bases align to TRBD1. This CDR3 has 15 amino acids. Trimming took 2 bases from V and 7 from J; bases not matched to a gene: 7. CDR1 MNHNS and CDR2 SASEGT come from the germline V gene. Incomplete CDR3 DNA: TGTGCCAGCAGTGAAAGTTGGCAGGGGGCCCAGCCC. As protein: CASSESWQGAQP. The entire CDR3 is CASSESWQGAQPQHF.

The covered CDR3 bases are TGTGCCAGCTCGCCGACTTCAGATACG. Amino acid sequence: CASSPTSDT. The whole CDR3 region reads CASSPTSDTQYF. The chain uses TRBV18 and TRBJ2-3; D gene uncertain. The read ends 3 residues before the CDR3 terminus; that terminus is restored from the germline J gene. The CDR3 runs to 12 residues. Trimming stripped 6 bases from V and 4 bases from J, with 8 bases between. The germline gives CDR1 KGHSH, CDR2 LQKENI.

Regarding this clone: The CDR3 end lies 3 residues beyond the end of the read and is filled in from the germline J gene. The J gene is TRBJ1-1, the V gene TRBV18; 8 positions agree with TRBD1. The V gene end was trimmed by 3 bases and the J gene end by 6 bases; junction bases not matched to a gene: 9. The CDR3 extends over 15 amino acids. The germline gives CDR1 KGHSH, CDR2 LQKENI. CDR3 protein: CASSPLGTGESEAFF. The CDR3 DNA, read in part, is TGTGCCAGCTCACCCTTGGGGACAGGAGAGTCTGAA.

As to this clone: The CDR3 goes on 3 residues after the read ends, and that part is filled in from the germline J gene. This chain joins TRBV19 and TRBJ2-3, with 10 bases aligning to TRBD1. V lost 8 bases and J lost 2; bases outside the gene matches: 10. Germline V gene sequence: CDR1 LNHDA, CDR2 SQIVND (reference sequence). The CDR3 sequence is 16 residues long. The sequenced part of the CDR3 DNA is TGTGCCAGTCGACAGGGGGCCTCGTTAACCACAGATACG. Translation: CASRQGASLTTDT. The whole CDR3 reads CASRQGASLTTDTQYF.

Turning to this clone: The read halts 3 residues ahead of the CDR3 end, with the missing end drawn from the germline J gene. This rearrangement joins TRBV5-6 to TRBJ2-7; 15 positions match TRBD2. The CDR3 has 15 amino acids. V lost 2 bases to trimming and J lost 4 bases; unmatched junction nucleotides: 1. CDR1 SGHDT and CDR2 YYEEEE come from the germline V gene. Here the CDR3 reads CASSFGLAGGYEQYF. CDR3 DNA, as far as it was read: TGTGCCAGCAGCTTTGGACTAGCGGGAGGGTACGAG.

As to this clone: From the germline J gene comes the end of the CDR3, since the read stops 3 residues before it. The chain recombines TRBV30 with TRBJ1-1; no reliable D call. This CDR3 is 14 amino acids long. Germline-derived CDR1 and CDR2 are GTSNPN and SVGIG (reference sequence). CDR3 in amino acids: CAWSGAPSRLEAFF. The CDR3 DNA, read in part, is TGTGCCTGGAGTGGGGCACCGTCGCGTCTAGAA. The whole variable domain, filled in from reference TRBV30 and TRBJ1-1, reads SQTIHQWPATLVQPVGSPLSLECTVEGTSNPNLYWYRQAAGRGLQLLFYSVGIGQISSEVPQNLSASRPQDRQFILSSKKLLLSDSGFYLCAWSGAPSRLEAFFGQGTRLTVV.

Concerning this clone itself: The CDR3 end falls 3 residues outside the read, so it is completed with the germline J gene. The V gene is TRBV16, the J gene TRBJ2-7; 9 nucleotides match TRBD1. Germline trimming cut 8 bases from V and 3 bases from J; bases unmatched to any gene: 8. CDR3 length: 14 residues. The germline CDR1 and CDR2 sequences are KGHSY and FQNENV. Incomplete CDR3 DNA: TGTGCCAGCTCCCCGGGACAGGGAAACTACGAG. This encodes CASSPGQGNYE. The whole CDR3 protein is CASSPGQGNYEQYF.

A note on this clone: The sequenced fragment ends 3 residues before the CDR3 boundary, so the rest is inferred from the germline J gene. The chain links TRBV12-3 or TRBV12-4 to TRBJ2-2; 8 bases are shared with TRBD2. This CDR3 comprises 13 residues. The J segment lost 6 bases and the V segment lost 7 bases, leaving 4 bases of the junction unmatched. The sequenced part of the CDR3 DNA is TGTGCCAGCACCCTGACTAGCGCCGGGGAG. It is translated as CASTLTSAGE. The whole CDR3 is CASTLTSAGELFF.

Notes on this clone: The read halts 3 residues ahead of the CDR3 end, with the missing end drawn from the germline J gene. The V gene is TRBV30, the J gene TRBJ2-2; D is possibly TRBD1 (6 bases). V was trimmed by 0 bases and J by 6 bases, leaving 8 bases between them. The CDR3 is made up of 13 amino acids. CDR1 GTSNPN and CDR2 SVGIG come from the germline V gene (reference sequence). Partial CDR3 DNA: TGTGCCTGGAGTGTACAGGGCTCCGGGGAG. Its protein is CAWSVQGSGE. The full CDR3 protein reads CAWSVQGSGELFF.

A remark on this clone: The same CDR3 is also encoded by other DNA sequences in this sample. Partial CDR3 DNA: TGCGCCAGCAGCTTGGTCGGGAGGGGTCCAGATACG. It yields the protein CASSLVGRGPDT. The complete CDR3 protein is CASSLVGRGPDTQYF. The genes are TRBV5-1 and TRBJ2-3, with TRBD2 identical over 8 bases. Sequencing ends 3 residues short of the CDR3 end; the germline J gene provides the rest. There are 15 residues in the CDR3. The V and J ends lost 0 bases and 4 bases, in that order; junction bases with no gene match: 4. Germline CDR1 reads SGHRS; CDR2 reads YFSETQ.

This clone is identified as medium-sized from frequency. The sequence runs out 3 residues before the end of the CDR3; the remainder is reconstructed from the germline J gene. This chain connects TRBV14 to TRBJ2-3, with a weak D call TRBD2 (6 bases). Germline loops: CDR1 SGHDN, CDR2 FVKESK. Trimming shortened V by 0 bases and J by 4 bases, and 8 bases separated the two germline ends. This CDR3 comprises 14 residues. CDR3 sequence reads: CASSQDLASDTQYF. The covered CDR3 bases are TGTGCCAGCAGCCAAGACCTAGCGTCAGATACG.

Points on this clone: The CDR3 end falls 3 residues outside the read, so it is completed with the germline J gene. The chain employs TRBV30 and TRBJ1-1, with D unresolved. Trimming took 3 bases from V and 1 from J, leaving 6 bases between them. Germline CDR1 GTSNPN, CDR2 SVGIG (reference sequence). The CDR3 spans 12 residues. The CDR3 here is CAWRTSNTEAFF. The CDR3 DNA, read in part, is TGTGCCTGGAGGACTTCGAACACTGAA.

Concerning this clone: With the read ending 3 residues before the CDR3 end, the germline J gene is used to fill in that end. The chain joins TRBV5-1 to TRBJ2-3; the D gene is possibly TRBD1 (6 bases). Trimming took 4 bases from V and 6 from J, leaving 24 bases between them. The length of the CDR3 is 17 residues. Looked up from germline, CDR1 is SGHRS and CDR2 is YFSETQ. CDR3 residues: CASSPEPGHERGDTQYF. The covered CDR3 bases are TGCGCCAGCAGCCCGGAACCGGGACACGAGAGGGGGGATACG.

Regarding this clone: The read terminates 3 residues before the CDR3 end, so the remaining end is supplied by the germline J gene. V is TRBV2 and J is TRBJ2-4; TRBD1 might be the D (5 bases). This CDR3 is built from 15 residues. V gave up 7 bases and J gave up 0 bases, with 13 bases separating them. The germline gives CDR1 SNHLY, CDR2 FYNNEI. CDR3 DNA, as far as it was read: TGTGCCAGCAAAGACAGAATTTTAGCCAAAAACATT. Its protein is CASKDRILAKNI. From start to end, the CDR3 is CASKDRILAKNIQYF.

Regarding this clone: The CDR3 end lies 3 residues beyond the end of the read and is filled in from the germline J gene. V usage is TRBV6-4 and J usage is TRBJ2-3, with D possibly TRBD1 on 5 matching bases. V lost 0 bases to trimming and J lost 2 bases, with 9 bases between them. The CDR3 has 15 residues. Germline CDR1 and CDR2: MRHNA and SNTAGT. The CDR3 here is CASSDSDSPTDTQYF. CDR3 DNA, as far as it was read: TGTGCCAGCAGTGACTCCGACAGCCCCACAGATACG.

Comment on this clone: The DNA ends 3 residues before the CDR3 does, and the rest of the CDR3 is filled in from the germline J gene. The chain joins TRBV7-6 to TRBJ1-3, with D perhaps matching TRBD1 (5 bases). Trimming took 2 bases from V and 4 from J, leaving 6 bases between them. Germline values: CDR1 SGHVS, CDR2 FNYEAQ. The CDR3 spans 13 residues. Incomplete CDR3 DNA: TGTGCCAGCAGCTTAAAGGGGGGAAACACC. It encodes CASSLKGGNT. The full CDR3 reads CASSLKGGNTIYF.

For this clone: The missing CDR3 end, 3 residues past where the read stops, is filled in from the germline J gene. V is TRBV19 and J is TRBJ1-5; 8 bases are shared with TRBD1. Germline V gene lookup returns CDR1 LNHDA and CDR2 SQIVND (reference sequence). There are 13 residues in the CDR3. V was pared by 8 bases and J by 8 bases, with 8 bases of the junction left unmatched. The covered CDR3 bases are TGTGCCAGTCACAGGGGGGCCAGGGAGCCC. Translated, it gives CASHRGAREP. The CDR3 in full is CASHRGAREPQHF.

As to this clone: Read sequence stops 3 residues before the CDR3 end, and the germline J gene provides the missing end. The chain recombines TRBV19 with TRBJ1-2; 12 bases are a match to TRBD1. There are 15 residues in the CDR3. Germline V CDR1 and CDR2: LNHDA, SQIVND (reference sequence). This CDR3 is CASRPGQGATDTYTF. The sequenced part of the CDR3 DNA is TGTGCCAGTAGACCGGGACAGGGGGCCACAGATACC. Full variable domain (remainder filled in from reference TRBV19 and TRBJ1-2): DGGITQSPKYLFRKEGQNVTLSCEQNLNHDAMYWYRQDPGQGLRLIYYSQIVNDFQKGDIAEGYSVSREKKESFPLTVTSAQKNPTAFYLCASRPGQGATDTYTFGSGTRLTVV.

Concerning this clone itself: At one end, the junction sequence differs from germline, possibly due to a read error. The observed sequence ends 3 residues before the CDR3 terminus, with the missing tail filled in from the germline J gene. The chain recombines TRBV6-1 with TRBJ1-5; the D gene is possibly TRBD1 (5 bases). The CDR3 consists of 14 residues. Germline V gene sequence: CDR1 MNHNS, CDR2 SASEGT. Incomplete CDR3 DNA: TGTGCCAGCAGTGAACAGGGTAGCAGTCAGCCC. It encodes CASSEQGSSQP. The entire CDR3 protein reads CASSEQGSSQPQHF.

A remark on this clone: The read finishes 3 residues shy of the CDR3 end, and the germline J gene is used to complete it. The rearrangement joins TRBV4-1 to TRBJ1-3, with TRBD1 identical over 7 bases. Per germline, CDR1 MGHRA and CDR2 YSYEKL. Trimming removed 3 bases from V and 4 bases from J; junction bases left unmatched: 9. There are 16 residues in the CDR3. CDR3 DNA (partial): TGCGCCAGCAGCCAGCCGGGACAGCAAAGAGGAAACACC. It encodes CASSQPGQQRGNT. The full CDR3 protein reads CASSQPGQQRGNTIYF.

Note on this clone: The read terminates 3 residues ahead of where the CDR3 ends, so the germline J gene completes it. J is TRBJ1-2 and V is TRBV7-9, with D possibly matching TRBD1 (6 bases). The germline gives CDR1 SEHNR, CDR2 FQNEAQ (reference sequence). The CDR3 runs 12 residues. The sequenced CDR3 bases are TGTGCCAGCAGTCAGGACAGCAATGAC. This gives the protein CASSQDSND. The whole CDR3 region reads CASSQDSNDYTF.

Of note for this clone: The read is 3 residues too short to cover the CDR3 end, so that end is filled in from the germline J gene. This sequence joins TRBV20-1 and TRBJ1-2, with 8 bases aligning to TRBD1. This CDR3 is built from 13 residues. V lost 6 bases, J lost 4 bases, and 7 bases stayed unmatched. Germline V gene sequence: CDR1 DFQATT, CDR2 SNEGSKA (reference sequence). CDR3 bases read: TGCAGTGCCGGCGGGACAGGTCGCTATGGC. Translating gives CSAGGTGRYG. The whole CDR3 sequence reads CSAGGTGRYGYTF.

As concerns this clone: The CDR3 end is not reached by the read, which stops 3 residues before it; the germline J gene fills it in. The chain combines TRBV30 with TRBJ2-1; D is possibly TRBD2 (5 bases). Germline loops: CDR1 GTSNPN, CDR2 SVGIG (reference sequence). V was cut by 0 bases and J by 5 bases, with 14 bases left in between. The CDR3 loop spans 15 amino acids. CDR3 bases read: TGTGCCTGGAGTGTTTCACTAGTCCCTAACAATGAG. It translates to CAWSVSLVPNNE. The CDR3, in full, reads CAWSVSLVPNNEQFF.

Worth noting for this clone: The read gets to within 3 residues of the CDR3 end, and the germline J gene fills in the rest. The chain couples TRBV30 to TRBJ2-1; D unclear. Per germline, CDR1 GTSNPN and CDR2 SVGIG (reference sequence). CDR3 length equals 11 residues. Trimming left V 2 bases short and J 5 bases short, with 4 bases between. The sequenced CDR3 bases are TGTGCCTGGAGTCTTAACAATGAG. Translating gives CAWSLNNE. The entire CDR3 sequence reads CAWSLNNEQFF.

Comment on this clone: Read sequence stops 3 residues before the CDR3 end, and the germline J gene provides the missing end. J is TRBJ2-2 and V is TRBV18; no clear D. The CDR3 totals 15 residues. Trimming left V 3 bases short and J 2 bases short, with 10 bases between. The germline CDR1 and CDR2 sequences are KGHSH and LQKENI. CDR3 bases read: TGTGCCAGCTCACCGAGAGGTCCTAACACCGGGGAG. Its protein is CASSPRGPNTGE. The complete CDR3 reads CASSPRGPNTGELFF.

As for this clone: The read halts 3 residues ahead of the CDR3 end, with the missing end drawn from the germline J gene. V gene TRBV15 combines with J gene TRBJ1-6; the D gene is possibly TRBD1 (5 bases). The CDR3 extends over 11 amino acids. Germline CDR1 is LNHNV and CDR2 is YYDKDF (reference sequence). V lost 8 bases to trimming and J lost 8 bases, with 7 bases between them. CDR3 region: CATAGHSPLHF. The CDR3 bases that were read are TGTGCCACCGCGGGGCATTCACCC.

Worth noting for this clone: The read gets to within 3 residues of the CDR3 end, and the germline J gene fills in the rest. V and J are TRBV19 and TRBJ2-5, with 8 bases matching TRBD2. J was trimmed by 1 base and V by 3 bases; bases with no gene match: 7. Looked up from germline, CDR1 is LNHDA and CDR2 is SQIVND (reference sequence). The CDR3 consists of 16 residues. Partial CDR3 DNA: TGTGCCAGTAGTATGTTGCGGGGGGCCCTCCAAGAGACC. It translates to CASSMLRGALQET. The complete CDR3 sequence is CASSMLRGALQETQYF.

Comments on this clone: The CDR3 extends 3 residues past the end of the read, so its final part is completed from the germline J gene. This chain joins TRBV10-1 and TRBJ1-1; TRBD1 is a possible D gene (5 bases). This CDR3 has 15 amino acids. The V end lost 5 bases, the J end lost 0 bases, and 13 bases lay between the germline ends. The germline CDR1 and CDR2 sequences are WNHNN and SYGVQD (reference sequence). CDR3: CASSSTGGLNTEAFF. The sequenced CDR3 bases are TGCGCCAGCAGTTCCACCGGGGGACTGAACACTGAA.